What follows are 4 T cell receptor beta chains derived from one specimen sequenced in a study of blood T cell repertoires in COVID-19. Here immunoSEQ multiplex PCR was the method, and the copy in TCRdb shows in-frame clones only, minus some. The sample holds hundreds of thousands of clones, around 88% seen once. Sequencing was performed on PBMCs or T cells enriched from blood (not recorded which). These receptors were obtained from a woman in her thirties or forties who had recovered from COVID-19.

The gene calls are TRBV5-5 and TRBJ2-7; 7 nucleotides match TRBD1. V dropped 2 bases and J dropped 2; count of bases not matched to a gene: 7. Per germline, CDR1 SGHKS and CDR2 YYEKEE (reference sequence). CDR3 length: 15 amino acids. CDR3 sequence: CASSFPEGAAYEQYF. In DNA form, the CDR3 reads TGTGCCAGCAGCTTCCCTGAGGGGGCGGCCTACGAGCAGTACTTC.

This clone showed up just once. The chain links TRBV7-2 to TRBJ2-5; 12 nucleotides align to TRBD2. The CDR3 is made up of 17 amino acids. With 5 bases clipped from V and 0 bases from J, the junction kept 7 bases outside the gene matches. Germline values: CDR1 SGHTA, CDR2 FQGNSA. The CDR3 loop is CASSAGLAGLYQETQYF. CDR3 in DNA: TGTGCCAGCAGCGCAGGACTAGCGGGACTTTACCAAGAGACCCAGTACTTC. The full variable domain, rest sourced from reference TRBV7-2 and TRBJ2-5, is GAGVSQSPSNKVTEKGKDVELRCDPISGHTALYWYRQSLGQGLEFLIYFQGNSAPDKSGLPSDRFSAERTGGSVSTLTIQRTQQEDSAVYLCASSAGLAGLYQETQYFGPGTRLLVL.

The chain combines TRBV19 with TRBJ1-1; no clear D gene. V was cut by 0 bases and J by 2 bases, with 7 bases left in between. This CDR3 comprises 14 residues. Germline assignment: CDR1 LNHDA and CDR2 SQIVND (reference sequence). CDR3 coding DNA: TGTGCCAGTAGTATAGAAGCGGGCAACACTGAAGCTTTCTTT. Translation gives CASSIEAGNTEAFF.

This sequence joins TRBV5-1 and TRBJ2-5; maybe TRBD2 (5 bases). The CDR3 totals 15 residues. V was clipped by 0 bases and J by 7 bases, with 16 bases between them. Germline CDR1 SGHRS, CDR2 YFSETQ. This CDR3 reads CASSLGATGMGTQYF. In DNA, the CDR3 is TGCGCCAGCAGCTTGGGGGCTACCGGGATGGGGACCCAGTACTTC.